A selection of T cell receptor beta chains follows, all from one sample in a study of shared clonotypes between healthy human individuals. The table came from immunoSEQ multiplex PCR; TCRdb's copy has only in-frame clones and leaves some out. The sample has 1,400,000 or so clones; about 98.5% are singletons. The sample comprised naive CD4+ T cells sorted from blood. These TCRs come from a man between 25 and 39 years old in good health. Both conserved end residues are part of each CDR3. Fields, in order: CDR3 length, clone size, D gene, V gene, J gene, CDR3 DNA, CDR3 protein. The D gene is left open where the match is weak. Clone size, where shown, is once, few, many, or a class for clones that have expanded.

14	NA	TRBD2	TRBV29-1	TRBJ2-1	TGCAGCGTTGGGGGACTAGCGGGAGCCAATGAGCAGTTCTTC	CSVGGLAGANEQFF
17	NA	TRBD1	TRBV5-4	TRBJ1-2	TGTGCCAGCAGCTTAATACGAGTACAGGGGGCAGACTATGGCTACACCTTC	CASSLIRVQGADYGYTF
15	NA	TRBD2	TRBV7-9	TRBJ2-5	TGTGCCAGCAGCTCTTATAGCGGGGAGGGGAAGACCCAGTACTTC	CASSSYSGEGKTQYF
13	NA	NA	TRBV2	TRBJ2-2	TGTGCCAGCGGCAGGGATCGCACCGGGGAGCTGTTTTTT	CASGRDRTGELFF
16	NA	NA	TRBV13	TRBJ2-2	TGTGCCAGCAGCCCGAGGCCAGGGAGAGACGGCGGGGAGCTGTTTTTT	CASSPRPGRDGGELFF
14	NA	NA	TRBV2	TRBJ2-1	TGTGCCAGCACCCCGCTGGACAGCGACAATGAGCAGTTCTTC	CASTPLDSDNEQFF
13	NA	NA	TRBV28	TRBJ2-3	TGTGCCAGCAGTAGGAGGGTGCTAGATACGCAGTATTTT	CASSRRVLDTQYF
14	NA	TRBD2	TRBV29-1	TRBJ2-3	TGCAGCGTCACGGATACGGGAGGGCCAGGTACGCAGTATTTT	CSVTDTGGPGTQYF
13	NA	NA	TRBV28	TRBJ2-3	TGTGCCAGCAGTTTGGGGCCGGCGGATACGCAGTATTTT	CASSLGPADTQYF
11	NA	NA	TRBV6-1	TRBJ1-2	TGTGCCAGCAGTTCTAGGACAGCCTACACCTTC	CASSSRTAYTF
16	NA	NA	TRBV5-6	TRBJ1-5	TGTGCCAGCAGCTTGACAGGGAGAACTTCAAATCAGCCCCAGCATTTT	CASSLTGRTSNQPQHF
18	NA	TRBD2	TRBV11-2	TRBJ2-3	TGTGCCAGCAGCTTGATCGGGGGGACTAGCGGGAGACCAGATACGCAGTATTTT	CASSLIGGTSGRPDTQYF
14	NA	NA	TRBV11-2	TRBJ1-1	TGTGCCAGCAGCACCATTAAGAAGAACACTGAAGCTTTCTTT	CASSTIKKNTEAFF
16	NA	NA	TRBV11-2	TRBJ1-1	TGTGCCAGCAGCTTCCCGACCGATCACATGAACACTGAAGCTTTCTTT	CASSFPTDHMNTEAFF
12	NA	NA	TRBV2	TRBJ1-2	TGTGCCAGCCGGCCCACCTTGAGTGGCTACACCTTC	CASRPTLSGYTF
14	NA	TRBD1	TRBV5-4	TRBJ2-1	TGTGCCAGCAGCCCGGGACAGGTCAACAATGAGCAGTTCTTC	CASSPGQVNNEQFF
15	NA	TRBD1	TRBV5-8	TRBJ1-2	TGTGCCAGCAGCCCGGCGGCAGGGGGGTACTATGGCTACACCTTC	CASSPAAGGYYGYTF
14	NA	NA	TRBV9	TRBJ2-5	TGTGCCAGCAGCGTAGATGGGAGAACCGGGACCCAGTACTTC	CASSVDGRTGTQYF
13	NA	NA	TRBV28	TRBJ2-3	TGTGCCAGCAGTTTCCCCCCGCTGGATACGCAGTATTTT	CASSFPPLDTQYF
15	NA	TRBD2	TRBV18	TRBJ2-7	TGTGCCAGCTCACCTGCCAGCGGGAAATCCTACGAGCAGTACTTC	CASSPASGKSYEQYF
14	NA	NA	TRBV18	TRBJ1-1	TGTGCCAGCTCCCCTGGCCTACCGAACACTGAAGCTTTCTTT	CASSPGLPNTEAFF
15	NA	TRBD2	TRBV5-1	TRBJ2-1	TGCGCCAGCAGCTTAGGACTAGCTGCCTACAATGAGCAGTTCTTC	CASSLGLAAYNEQFF
12	NA	NA	TRBV10-1	TRBJ2-5	TGCGCCAGCCAGCCCCTAAGGGAGACCCAGTACTTC	CASQPLRETQYF
15	NA	TRBD1	TRBV27	TRBJ2-7	TGTGCCAGCAGTTTCTGGGACAGGAGGTCGTACGAGCAGTACTTC	CASSFWDRRSYEQYF
16	NA	NA	TRBV11-2	TRBJ2-2	TGTGCCAGCAGCTTCGGGTGGGAGTTGAGGGCCGGGGAGCTGTTTTTT	CASSFGWELRAGELFF
12	NA	TRBD1	TRBV2	TRBJ1-1	TGTGCCAGCGGGACAGCGAACACTGAAGCTTTCTTT	CASGTANTEAFF
14	NA	TRBD1	TRBV6-5	TRBJ1-4	TGTGCCAGCAGTTTGACAGGGCTTACTGAAAAACTGTTTTTT	CASSLTGLTEKLFF
12	once	NA	TRBV29-1	TRBJ2-7	TGCAGCGTTGCAGCAGGCCCCTACGAGCAGTACTTC	CSVAAGPYEQYF
13	NA	TRBD1	TRBV28	TRBJ1-2	TGTGCCAGCAGTCCCGGGACAGGGTTGGGCTACACCTTC	CASSPGTGLGYTF
16	NA	TRBD2	TRBV11-2	TRBJ2-7	TGTGCCAGCAGCTTATGGGGGACTAGCGGGAGACCTAGATATCGCTTC	CASSLWGTSGRPRYRF
13	NA	TRBD1	TRBV5-4	TRBJ2-7	TGTGCCAGCAGCTCAAGGGGGCAGGACGAGCAGTACTTC	CASSSRGQDEQYF
16	NA	NA	TRBV5-6	TRBJ1-4	TGTGCCAGCAGCCCCCGCCCGTCAGCAACTAATGAAAAACTGTTTTTT	CASSPRPSATNEKLFF
15	NA	NA	TRBV6-4	TRBJ2-1	TGTGCCAGCAGTGAGCAGGCCAGCTCCTACAATGAGCAGTTCTTC	CASSEQASSYNEQFF
13	NA	NA	TRBV5-1	TRBJ1-1	TGCGCCAGCAGCTTGCCCGAGGGTGGTGAAGCTTTCTTT	CASSLPEGGEAFF
15	NA	TRBD2	TRBV4-1	TRBJ2-1	TGCGCCAGCAGCCAACTAGCGGGAGGGCTGAATGAGCAGTTCTTC	CASSQLAGGLNEQFF
14	NA	TRBD1	TRBV6-1	TRBJ1-4	TGTGCCAGCAGTTTAAATGGACAGGGAGAAAAACTGTTTTTT	CASSLNGQGEKLFF
15	NA	TRBD2	TRBV2	TRBJ2-1	TGTGCCAGCAGCTCCGGGACTAGGGTCTACAATGAGCAGTTCTTC	CASSSGTRVYNEQFF
11	NA	NA	TRBV29-1	TRBJ2-5	TGCAGCGTAGCAGGGAAAGAGACCCAGTACTTC	CSVAGKETQYF
15	NA	TRBD1	TRBV27	TRBJ2-7	TGTGCCAGCAGTTTTTTTCTGGGACAGCGCTACGAGCAGTACTTC	CASSFFLGQRYEQYF
15	once	NA	TRBV27	TRBJ2-7	TGTGCCAGCAGTCTTTTCCTCGCTAACTCCTACGAGCAGTACTTC	CASSLFLANSYEQYF
17	NA	NA	TRBV9	TRBJ2-1	TGTGCCAGCAGCGCGAACCCCCCCCGTAGCTCCTACAATGAGCAGTTCTTC	CASSANPPRSSYNEQFF
14	NA	NA	TRBV6-5	TRBJ2-2	TGTGCCAGCAGGGTTATCCCGTTCGGCGGGGAGCTGTTTTTT	CASRVIPFGGELFF
14	NA	TRBD1	TRBV28	TRBJ1-1	TGTGCCAGCGAAAACTCCGGGACAGCTGCTGAAGCTTTCTTT	CASENSGTAAEAFF
16	once	TRBD1	TRBV7-8	TRBJ2-1	TGTGCCAGCAGCGTTCTCCGGGACAGCTCCTACAATGAGCAGTTCTTC	CASSVLRDSSYNEQFF
11	NA	NA	TRBV7-9	TRBJ2-7	TGTGCCAGCAGCTTAGGAGACGAGCAGTACTTC	CASSLGDEQYF